The entry below gives a single TCR beta chain sequence along with its context. Which antigen it targets is not known. The sample holds no much larger clone one base away, and base qualities are not on file. The sample comes from a study of graft-versus-host responses after intestinal transplantation (dated by TCRdb to the early 2020s). General notes on the study: Multivisceral, liver-intestinal, or isolated intestinal transplants were received by the recipients. Anti-thymocyte globulin induction was given to all recipients, followed by maintenance tacrolimus and steroids for around three years. After intestinal transplantation, graft-versus-host and host-versus-graft alloreactive T cell clones were followed in the graft, circulation and bone marrow using bulk TCR-beta CDR3 sequencing. Alloreactive clones were identified by sequencing pre-transplant mixed lymphocyte reaction products and comparing these products with unstimulated pre-transplant donor and recipient T cells. The cohort enrolled approximately 24 intestinal transplant recipients including one retransplant, and a few patients lacking pretransplant specimens were excluded. Donor T cell macrochimerism was defined as a peak of at least 4% donor T cells among recipient peripheral blood mononuclear cells. Instead of going to the commercial service, samples from a few later patients were sequenced in-house on an Illumina MiSeq and processed with MiXCR. General findings and caveats noted by the study authors: Patients with donor T cell macrochimerism had high GvH to HvG T cell clonal ratios in their allografts. Conclusions were limited by the relatively low number and heterogeneity of intestinal transplant patients. Early after transplant, peak levels of circulating GvH clones were associated with declines in HvG clones. GvH clones were detected in recipient bone marrow, and some appeared earlier in ileal mucosa or blood, consistent with an intestinal mucosal origin.

The time point label here, explained by the study, means: cells obtained before transplantation from donor or recipient. CD3+CD4+ and CD3+CD8+ populations were FACS-sorted from unstimulated pre-transplant donor and recipient cells taken from spleen or lymph nodes. CDR1 and CDR2 were assigned from the germline V gene as SQVTM and ANQGSEA. Trimming costs V 4 bases and J 2 bases, and their ends lie 16 bases apart. The CDR3 runs 15 residues from the cysteine to the phenylalanine. The DNA shown is the 45-base CDR3, in frame from base 1. The method behind the library was the immunoSEQ multiplex PCR assay. For most patients, genomic DNA was isolated using the Qiagen DNeasy Blood and Tissue Kit and was shipped frozen to Adaptive Biotechnologies for TCR sequencing. High-throughput TCR-beta CDR3 sequencing of genomic DNA from most patients was performed by Adaptive Biotechnologies. Concerning the study's data processing: Adaptive's ImmunoSEQ software was the source of the TCR sequencing data for approximately 18 patients, while three other patients were processed with MiXCR and VDJtools. To correct CD4 versus CD8 sorting errors, any sequence found in both subsets at a frequency ratio below 5:1 was removed. CDR3 nucleotide sequences shared by donor and recipient were removed because the origin of these sequences could not be assigned. To count as alloreactive, a clone needed at least 2-fold expansion over unstimulated cells and a minimum CFSE-low frequency of 0.002% (template counts) or 0.001% (read counts). Clones detected in sequenced pre-transplant spleen, lymph node, or MLR CFSE-low populations of the donor or recipient were defined as mappable. Cumulative frequency of alloreactive clones was calculated as a percentage of all sequences weighted by copy number. TCRdb mirrors the immuneACCESS table, restricted to in-frame sequences. Some clones are absent from its copies; in checked studies, under half trace to an unresolved V gene, and the reason for the others is unknown. V and J calls and clone size are those listed in that table; D and trimming were worked out from the DNA. The sample profile shows 50,000 to 55,000 clones; about 89% of them were found once. The top ten clonotypes cover 0.62% of the sample.

Specimen: unstimulated CD4+ T cells sorted from spleen or lymph node cells, collected before transplant. The chain is made from TRBV29-1 and TRBJ2-3; TRBD1 is a possible D gene, resting on 5 matching bases. The receptor was derived from a human donor who was the organ donor for an intestinal transplant. The CDR3 in this case is CSVAQGRVITDTQYF. The nucleotide sequence reads as follows: TGCAGCGTTGCCCAAGGCAGGGTGATCACAGATACGCAGTATTTT.